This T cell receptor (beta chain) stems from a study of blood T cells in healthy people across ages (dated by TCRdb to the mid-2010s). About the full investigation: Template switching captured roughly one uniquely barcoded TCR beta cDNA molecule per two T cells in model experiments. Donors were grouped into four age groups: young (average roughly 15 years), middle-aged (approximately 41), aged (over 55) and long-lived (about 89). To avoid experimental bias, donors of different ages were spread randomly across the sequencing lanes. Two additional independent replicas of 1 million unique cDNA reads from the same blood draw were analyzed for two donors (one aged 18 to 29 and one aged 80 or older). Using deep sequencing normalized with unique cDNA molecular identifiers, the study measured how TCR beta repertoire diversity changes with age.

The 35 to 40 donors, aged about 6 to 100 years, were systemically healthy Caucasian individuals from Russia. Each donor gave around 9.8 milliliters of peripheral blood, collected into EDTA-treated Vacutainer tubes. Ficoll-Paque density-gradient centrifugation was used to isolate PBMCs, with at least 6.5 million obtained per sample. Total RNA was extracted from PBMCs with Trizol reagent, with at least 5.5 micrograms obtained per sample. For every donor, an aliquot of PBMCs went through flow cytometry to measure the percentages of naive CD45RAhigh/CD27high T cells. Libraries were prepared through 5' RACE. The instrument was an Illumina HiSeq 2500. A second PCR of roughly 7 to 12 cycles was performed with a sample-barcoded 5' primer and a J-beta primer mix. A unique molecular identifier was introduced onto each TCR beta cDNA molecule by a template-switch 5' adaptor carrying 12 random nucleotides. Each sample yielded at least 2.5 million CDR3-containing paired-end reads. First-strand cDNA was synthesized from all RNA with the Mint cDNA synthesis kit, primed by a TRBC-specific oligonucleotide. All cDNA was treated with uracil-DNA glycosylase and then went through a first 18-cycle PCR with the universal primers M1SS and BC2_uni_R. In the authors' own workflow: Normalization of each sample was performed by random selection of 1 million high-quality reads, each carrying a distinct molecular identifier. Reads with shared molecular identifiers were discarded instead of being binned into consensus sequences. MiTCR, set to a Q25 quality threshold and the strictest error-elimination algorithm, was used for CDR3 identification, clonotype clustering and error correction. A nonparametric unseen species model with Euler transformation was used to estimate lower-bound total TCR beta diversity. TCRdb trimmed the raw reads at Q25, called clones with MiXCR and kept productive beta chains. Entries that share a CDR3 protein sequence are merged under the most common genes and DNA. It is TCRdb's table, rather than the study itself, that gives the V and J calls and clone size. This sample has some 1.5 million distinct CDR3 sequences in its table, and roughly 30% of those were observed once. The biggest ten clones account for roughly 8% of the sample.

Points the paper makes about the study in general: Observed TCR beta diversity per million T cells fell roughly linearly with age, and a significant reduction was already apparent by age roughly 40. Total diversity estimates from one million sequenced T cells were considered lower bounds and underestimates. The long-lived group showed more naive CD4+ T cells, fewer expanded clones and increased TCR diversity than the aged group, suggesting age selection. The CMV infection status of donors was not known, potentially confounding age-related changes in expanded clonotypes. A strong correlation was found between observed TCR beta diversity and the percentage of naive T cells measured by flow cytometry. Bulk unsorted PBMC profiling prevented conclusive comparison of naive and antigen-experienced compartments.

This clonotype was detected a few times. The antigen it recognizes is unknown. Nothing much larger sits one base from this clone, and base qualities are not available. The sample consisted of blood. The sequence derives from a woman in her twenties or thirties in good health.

The nucleotide sequence reads as follows: TGTGCCAGCAGCCTCCCGACTAGCAGTCAAGAGACCCAGTACTTC. It specifies CASSLPTSSQETQYF. The rearranged chain carries TRBV3-1 and TRBJ2-5, with 7 middle bases fitting TRBD2. The junction shows trimming of 4 bases on V and 2 bases on J, and the gene matches do not reach 7 bases of it. Its CDR3 holds 15 amino acids, cysteine through phenylalanine. The entry retains the CDR3 DNA only, 45 bases that are in frame from base 1. The germline V gene (reference sequence) sets CDR1 to LGHDT and CDR2 to YNNKEL.